This T cell receptor (beta chain) was sequenced during a study of cytotoxic CD8 clonotypes in ibrutinib-treated CLL. On the study more broadly: Partial response occurred in about 25 patients and complete response in 2; at median about 72 months, approximately 14 remained remitted and about 12 progressed. Regarding the study as a whole: Age-matched healthy donor levels were exceeded by baseline clonality, which tracked circulating CD8+ T-cell counts. The study found clonality rose at ibrutinib response, then fell toward baseline at progression.

From cryopreserved PBMCs came around 2 micrograms of genomic DNA used for TCR beta libraries. For this clone: Its antigen is not known.

Germline V gives CDR1 SGHNT, CDR2 YYREEE (reference sequence). The CDR3 has 16 amino acids. Between the trimmed V and J ends, which lost 2 bases and 0 bases, there was a span of 12 bases. Sequencing was performed with immunoSEQ multiplex PCR; in TCRdb, only in-frame clones are kept and a portion is missing. This sample has 250,000 to 350,000 clones, with roughly four fifths found just once. This chain links TRBV5-4 with TRBJ2-4; a weak D match, TRBD1 (6 bases). The starting material was PBMCs, obtained at disease progression, from a patient treated with ibrutinib. The origin of this receptor is a human donor with chronic lymphocytic leukemia. CDR3 nucleotides: TGTGCCAGCAGCTTCCGGGACATGCTAGCCAAAAACATTCAGTACTTC. This sequence encodes CASSFRDMLAKNIQYF.